This T cell receptor beta chain came from a study of human T cells and chemical hapten exposure. In its sample, this clonotype was seen a few times. This CDR3 has 15 residues. Germline V gives CDR1 SNHLY, CDR2 FYNNEI. After removal of 4 bases from V and 0 bases from J, the junction contained 4 bases not matched to a gene. Sequencing started from total RNA isolated from unfractionated whole blood. Separate cDNA molecules received unique molecular identifiers, which the library attached to them. TCRdb called the 5' RACE reads again in MiXCR, with one record for every CDR3 protein. The sample contains about 81,000 distinct CDR3 sequences, under 10% of which appear only once.

The sequence came from a male donor in good health. The chain has TRBV2 and TRBJ2-3, with 7 bases matching TRBD2. The CDR3 DNA reads as TGTGCCAGCAGTGGAACTAGCGTTAGCACAGATACGCAGTATTTT. This codes for CASSGTSVSTDTQYF.